This TCR beta chain was sequenced for a study of T cell responses to AZD1222 COVID-19 vaccine. CDR1 is SEHNR and CDR2 is FQNEAQ in the germline V gene (reference sequence). Trimming removed 5 bases from V and 1 base from J, with 14 bases in between. CDR3 length equals 15 residues. TCRdb's copy holds only in-frame clones and misses some; the assay was immunoSEQ multiplex PCR. The sample carries more than 95,000 clones, 70% to 90% recorded once. This TCR derives from an adult in good health. Sample: peripheral blood, taken on day 0 of AZD1222 vaccination. The genes are TRBV7-9 and TRBJ1-1; D is uncertain. The CDR3 reads CASSPTPTGNTEAFF. The CDR3 DNA reads as TGTGCCAGCAGCCCAACTCCCACTGGGAACACTGAAGCTTTCTTT.